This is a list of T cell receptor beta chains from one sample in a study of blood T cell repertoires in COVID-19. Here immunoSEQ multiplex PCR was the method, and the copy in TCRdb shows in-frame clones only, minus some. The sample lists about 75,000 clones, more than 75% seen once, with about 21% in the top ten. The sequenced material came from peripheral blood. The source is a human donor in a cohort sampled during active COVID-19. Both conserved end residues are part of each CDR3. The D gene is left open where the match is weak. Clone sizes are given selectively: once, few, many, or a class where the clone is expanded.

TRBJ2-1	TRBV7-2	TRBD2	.	TGTGCCAGCAGCTGGCTAGCGGGAGGGGGTAATGAGCAGTTCTTC	CASSWLAGGGNEQFF
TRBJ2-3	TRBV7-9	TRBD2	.	TGTGCCAGCAGCTTAATCCGCCGACTAGCGGGAGTTAGCCCAGATACGCAGTATTTT	CASSLIRRLAGVSPDTQYF
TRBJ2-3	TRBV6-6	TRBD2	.	TGTGCCAGCAGCCCTGACGGACTAGCGGGGGGAGATACGCAGTATTTT	CASSPDGLAGGDTQYF
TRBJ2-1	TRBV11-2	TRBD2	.	TGTGCCAGCAGCTTAGCAGGGACTAGCGGGGGTCGGAATGAGCAGTTCTTC	CASSLAGTSGGRNEQFF
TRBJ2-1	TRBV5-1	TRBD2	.	TGCGCCAGCAGCCCTAGCGGGAGCTCCTACAATGAGCAGTTCTTC	CASSPSGSSYNEQFF
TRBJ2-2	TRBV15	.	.	TGTGCCACCAGCACAAAAGTCGGGTCCGGGGAGCTGTTTTTT	CATSTKVGSGELFF
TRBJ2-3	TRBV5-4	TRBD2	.	TGTGCCAGCAGCTTGGGGACTAGCGGCACAGATACGCAGTATTTT	CASSLGTSGTDTQYF
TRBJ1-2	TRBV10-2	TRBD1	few	TGCGCCAGCAGTGAGTCAGGGACAGGGTCTAATGGCTACACCTTC	CASSESGTGSNGYTF
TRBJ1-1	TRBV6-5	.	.	TGTGCCAGCAGTAAGCCAGGGGAAGCTTTCTTT	CASSKPGEAFF
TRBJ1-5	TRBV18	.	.	TGTGCCAGCTCACCAACAGTTAGCAATCAGCCCCAGCATTTT	CASSPTVSNQPQHF
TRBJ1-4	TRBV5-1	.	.	TGCGCCAGCAGCTTGGGAGGGGAGGCTGAAAAACTGTTTTTT	CASSLGGEAEKLFF
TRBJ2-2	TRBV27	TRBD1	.	TGTGCCGCACGGGGACAGAACAACCGGGAGCTGTTTTTT	CAARGQNNRELFF
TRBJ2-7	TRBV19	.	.	TGTGCCAGTAGTGCCGGGGGACGGGGCTCCTACGAGCAGTACTTC	CASSAGGRGSYEQYF
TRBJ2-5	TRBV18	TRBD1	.	TGTGCCAGCTCACCCGGGACAGGGTGGAGAGAGACCCAGTACTTC	CASSPGTGWRETQYF
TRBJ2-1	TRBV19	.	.	TGTGCCAGTAGTATATTTGGGAGTTCCTACAATGAGCAGTTCTTC	CASSIFGSSYNEQFF
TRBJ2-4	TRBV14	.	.	TGTGCCAGCAGCCAAGATCAGGGTAGCAAAAACATTCAGTACTTC	CASSQDQGSKNIQYF
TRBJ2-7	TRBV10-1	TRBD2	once	TGCGCCAGCAGTGGGGACGGGAGGGCCAGGTACGAGCAGTACTTC	CASSGDGRARYEQYF
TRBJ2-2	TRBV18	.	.	TGTGCCAGCTCACCACTTCCGAGGAACACCGGGGAGCTGTTTTTT	CASSPLPRNTGELFF
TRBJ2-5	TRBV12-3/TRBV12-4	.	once	TGTGCCAGCAGTTCTGGCTCGAACCAGTACTTC	CASSSGSNQYF
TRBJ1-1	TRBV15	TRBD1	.	TGTGCCACCAGCAGAGGACAGGGGGAAGGAAACACTGAAGCTTTCTTT	CATSRGQGEGNTEAFF
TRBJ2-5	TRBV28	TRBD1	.	TGTGCCAGCAGGAGGACAGGGGGGGAGGAGACCCAGTACTTC	CASRRTGGEETQYF
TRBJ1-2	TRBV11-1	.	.	TGTGCCAGCAGCTACGGGGGGCGTCCCGGCGGCTACACCTTC	CASSYGGRPGGYTF
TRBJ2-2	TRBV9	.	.	TGTGCCAGCAGCGGTGGGGGGACCTCTACCGGGGAGCTGTTTTTT	CASSGGGTSTGELFF
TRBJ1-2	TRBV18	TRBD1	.	TGTGCCAGCTCACCCCAGGGGGCAAACTATGGCTACACCTTC	CASSPQGANYGYTF
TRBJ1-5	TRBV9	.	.	TGTGCCAGCAGCGTAGAACCAGGGGATCAGCCCCAGCATTTT	CASSVEPGDQPQHF
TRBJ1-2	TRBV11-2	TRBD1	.	TGTGCCAGCAGCAAAGACAGGGTAAATGGCTACACCTTC	CASSKDRVNGYTF
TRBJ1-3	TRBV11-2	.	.	TGTGCCAGCAGCTTAGCAGGGATTAAAAGCTCTGGAAACACCATATATTTT	CASSLAGIKSSGNTIYF
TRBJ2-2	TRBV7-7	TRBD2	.	TGTGCCAGCAGCTTAGGAAGACTAGCGGGGGGGCCGCCGGAGCTGTTTTTT	CASSLGRLAGGPPELFF
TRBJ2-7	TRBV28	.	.	TGTGCCAGCAGTTCGGTTCTCGGGGGTGGTTACGAGCAGTACTTC	CASSSVLGGGYEQYF
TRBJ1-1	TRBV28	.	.	TGTGCCACCGCTCAGGGTTACAACACTGAAGCTTTCTTT	CATAQGYNTEAFF
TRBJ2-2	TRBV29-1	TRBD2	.	TGCAGCGTTGAAGGGGCTAGCGGGAGGAGAACCGGGGAGCTGTTTTTT	CSVEGASGRRTGELFF
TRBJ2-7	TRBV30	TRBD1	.	TGTGCCTGGACTCGGGACAGGGGCTACGAGCAGTACTTC	CAWTRDRGYEQYF
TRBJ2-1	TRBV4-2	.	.	TGTGCCAGCAGCCCGGACAGTTCCGACTACAATGAGCAGTTCTTC	CASSPDSSDYNEQFF
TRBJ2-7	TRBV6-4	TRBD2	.	TGTGCCAGCAGGACTAGCCAGGTAGTGCAGTACTTC	CASRTSQVVQYF
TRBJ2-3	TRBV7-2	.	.	TGTGCCAGCAGCCAAGGGGTTACGACTAGTTCAGATACGCAGTATTTT	CASSQGVTTSSDTQYF
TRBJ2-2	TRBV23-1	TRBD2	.	TGCGCCAGCAGTCCCGGGACTAGCGGGAGGGGGCGGACCGGGGAGCTGTTTTTT	CASSPGTSGRGRTGELFF
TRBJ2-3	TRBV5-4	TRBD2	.	TGTGCCAGCAGCTTGCGGGGGGGCACAGATACGCAGTATTTT	CASSLRGGTDTQYF
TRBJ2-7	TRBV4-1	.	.	TGCGCCAGCAGCCAAGATCCGGGTTCTTGGGAGCAGTACTTC	CASSQDPGSWEQYF
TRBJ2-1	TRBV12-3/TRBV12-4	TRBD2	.	TGTGCCAGCATCGGGACTAGGTACAATGAGCAGTTCTTC	CASIGTRYNEQFF
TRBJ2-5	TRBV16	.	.	TGTGCCAGCAGCCACACGGGAAGGCCAAGCGTGGGAGAGACCCAGTACTTC	CASSHTGRPSVGETQYF
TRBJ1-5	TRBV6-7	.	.	TGTGCCAGCAGTTACTCGCGGCACAGGTCGAGGGGACTCAATCAGCCCCAGCATTTT	CASSYSRHRSRGLNQPQHF
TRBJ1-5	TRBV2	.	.	TGTGCCAGCAGTGAACGGTCCGGGGACAATCAGCCCCAGCATTTT	CASSERSGDNQPQHF
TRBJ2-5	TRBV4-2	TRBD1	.	TGTGCCAGCAACCAATATGTGGGACAGAAAGAGACCCAGTACTTC	CASNQYVGQKETQYF
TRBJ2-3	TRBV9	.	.	TGTGCCAGCAGCGTAGACTTGAATACGCAGTATTTT	CASSVDLNTQYF
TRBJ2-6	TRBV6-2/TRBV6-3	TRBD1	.	TGTGCCAGCAGCCGCGCTCTGGGCCGTTCCTCCGGGACAGGGGGGGCTGGGGCCAACGTCCTGACTTTC	CASSRALGRSSGTGGAGANVLTF
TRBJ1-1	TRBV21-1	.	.	TGTGCCAGCAGCATCCACAGGGTTGGGGCTGAAGCTTTCTTT	CASSIHRVGAEAFF
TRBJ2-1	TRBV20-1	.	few	TGCAGTGCTAGTGCTCTTGAGACTAACGGGAATGAGCAGTTCTTC	CSASALETNGNEQFF
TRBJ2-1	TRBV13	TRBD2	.	TGTGCCAGCAGCTTAGGCGGGGGGTACAATGAGCAGTTCTTC	CASSLGGGYNEQFF
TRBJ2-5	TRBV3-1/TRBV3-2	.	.	TGTGCCAGCAGCCTTGGACACAAGTACCAAGAGACCCAGTACTTC	CASSLGHKYQETQYF
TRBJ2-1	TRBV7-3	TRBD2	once	TGTGCCAGCAGCCCCCACCTAGCGGGACCCTACAATGAGCAGTTCTTC	CASSPHLAGPYNEQFF
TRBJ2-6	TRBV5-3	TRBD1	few	TGTGCCAGGAGAAGACAGGGATCTACTGGGGCCAACGTCCTGACTTTC	CARRRQGSTGANVLTF
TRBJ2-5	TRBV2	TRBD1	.	TGTGCCAGCAGCTGGGACAGGGCCCAAGAGACCCAGTACTTC	CASSWDRAQETQYF
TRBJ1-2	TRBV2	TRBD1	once	TGTGCCAGCAGTCAGACAGGGGGGTATGGCTACACCTTC	CASSQTGGYGYTF
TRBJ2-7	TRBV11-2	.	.	TGTGCCAGCAGCTTAGATATGCGGGACGAGCAGTACTTC	CASSLDMRDEQYF
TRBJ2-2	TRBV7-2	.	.	TGTGCCAGCAGCTTAATTTTAGGACACAGAAACACCGGGGAGCTGTTTTTT	CASSLILGHRNTGELFF
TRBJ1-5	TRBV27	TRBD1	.	TGTGCCAGCAGGCGGACAGGGGGGAAATATAGCAATCAGCCCCAGCATTTT	CASRRTGGKYSNQPQHF